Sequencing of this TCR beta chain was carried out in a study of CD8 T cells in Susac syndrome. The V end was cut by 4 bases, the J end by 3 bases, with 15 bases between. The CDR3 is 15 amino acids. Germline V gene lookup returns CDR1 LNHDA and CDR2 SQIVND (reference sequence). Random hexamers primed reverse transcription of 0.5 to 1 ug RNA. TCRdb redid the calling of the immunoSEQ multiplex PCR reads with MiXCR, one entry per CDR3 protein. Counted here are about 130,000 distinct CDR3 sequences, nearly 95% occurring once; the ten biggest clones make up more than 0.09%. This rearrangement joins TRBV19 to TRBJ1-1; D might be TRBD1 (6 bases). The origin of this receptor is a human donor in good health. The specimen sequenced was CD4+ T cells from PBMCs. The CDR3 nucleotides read TGTGCCAGTAGTACCCTGGACAGCCGCCACACTGAAGCTTTCTTT. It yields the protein CASSTLDSRHTEAFF.